This T cell receptor (beta chain) is drawn from a study of human T cells and chemical hapten exposure. Study at large: Sensitizing treatment utilized 2% DPC over a roughly 2 cm by roughly 2 cm portion of upper inner arm skin. Across samples, TCR yields varied, mostly owing to small differences in pooled library volumes.

CDR1 SGHTA and CDR2 FQGNSA come from the germline V gene. The CDR3 sequence is 15 residues long. V trimming: 0 bases; J trimming: 2 bases; junction bases outside the gene matches: 3. A few counts support this clonotype. No antigen is known for it. Findings and limits, study-wide: With DPC sensitization, TCRs exceeding 1 in 1000 frequency showed no change.

Sample time point: patch test 3, about 24 weeks after DPC sensitization. Treatment here: therapeutic diphenylcyclopropenone sensitization with weekly scalp DPC. Blood was collected ahead of every patch test applied. TCRdb passed the RACE reads through MiXCR, listing each CDR3 protein once. This table holds some 71,000 distinct CDR3 sequences, 11% found once. The input for sequencing was whole blood, taken in connection with sensitization to the hapten diphenylcyclopropenone (DPC). The V and J genes are TRBV7-2 and TRBJ2-5; 7 positions match TRBD1. The sequence was collected from a woman in her 50s with alopecia areata. Some clones in this sample may be carry-over from other donors' samples. The chain's CDR3 is CASSLAGTVQETQYF. CDR3 bases: TGTGCCAGCAGCTTAGCGGGGACAGTACAAGAGACCCAGTACTTC. Full variable domain (remainder filled in from reference TRBV7-2 and TRBJ2-5): GAGVSQSPSNKVTEKGKDVELRCDPISGHTALYWYRQSLGQGLEFLIYFQGNSAPDKSGLPSDRFSAERTGGSVSTLTIQRTQQEDSAVYLCASSLAGTVQETQYFGPGTRLLVL.